The 29 T cell receptor beta chains below all came from one sample that was sequenced in a study of blood T cells in healthy people across ages. Next came a second PCR, run for about 6 to 12 cycles, which used a sample-barcoded 5' primer along with a J-beta primer mix. One entry per CDR3 protein, called by TCRdb with MiXCR from the 5' RACE reads. The data show over a million distinct CDR3 sequences, around 39% seen once. The sequenced sample consisted of blood. Receptors were obtained from a woman between 18 and 29 years old in good health.

At least ten counts were recorded for this clonotype. This rearrangement joins TRBV29-1 to TRBJ2-1; no clear D gene. The CDR3 sequence is 12 residues long. Germline CDR1 SQVTM, CDR2 ANQGSEA. Trimming removed 4 bases at V and 4 bases at J, with 8 bases between. CDR3 region: CSVGDGYNEQFF. CDR3 DNA sequence: TGCAGCGTTGGTGACGGTTACAATGAGCAGTTCTTC.

This clonotype showed up many times. The chain uses TRBV29-1 and TRBJ2-7; D remains unclear. The germline CDR1 and CDR2 sequences are SQVTM and ANQGSEA. V dropped 1 base and J dropped 2 bases, with 6 bases sitting between them. The length of the CDR3 is 12 residues. The CDR3 DNA sequence: TGCAGCGTTGAAGTGGCAGCCTACGAGCAGTACTTC. Translation: CSVEVAAYEQYF.

This clonotype showed up many times. The rearrangement links TRBV2 to TRBJ1-1; 10 nucleotides align to TRBD1. In germline, CDR1 is SNHLY, CDR2 FYNNEI. V lost 6 bases and J lost 3; bases outside the gene matches: 1. CDR3 length: 13 residues. Here the CDR3 reads CASRGQGDTEAFF. The CDR3 nucleotides are TGTGCCAGCAGAGGACAGGGGGACACTGAAGCTTTCTTT. Drawing the rest from reference TRBV2 and TRBJ1-1, the complete variable domain is EPEVTQTPSHQVTQMGQEVILRCVPISNHLYFYWYRQILGQKVEFLVSFYNNEISEKSEIFDDQFSVERPDGSNFTLKIRSTKLEDSAMYFCASRGQGDTEAFFGQGTRLTVV.

The rearrangement links TRBV20-1 to TRBJ2-5, with D possibly being TRBD2 (6 bases). The germline V gene encodes CDR1 DFQATT and CDR2 SNEGSKA (reference sequence). Trimming cost V 6 bases and J 2 bases, with 13 bases left between them. This CDR3 contains 13 residues. CDR3 nucleotides: TGCAGTGCCCCGATTGGGGGGCAAGAGACCCAGTACTTC. This encodes CSAPIGGQETQYF.

The J gene is TRBJ2-2, the V gene TRBV3-1; no firm D call. The germline V gene has CDR1 LGHDT and CDR2 YNNKEL (reference sequence). Between the trimmed V and J ends, which lost 4 bases and 4 bases, there was a span of 10 bases. The CDR3 covers 14 residues. This chain's CDR3 is CASSPIEGTGELFF. CDR3 DNA: TGTGCCAGCAGCCCGATAGAAGGCACCGGGGAGCTGTTTTTT.

The J gene is TRBJ1-2, the V gene TRBV4-1; D gene ambiguous. Per the germline V gene, CDR1 is MGHRA and CDR2 is YSYEKL. Trimming left V 4 bases short and J 2 bases short, with 14 bases between. This CDR3 region has 15 residues. The DNA of the CDR3 is TGCGCCAGCAGCCTCGACTCGGCAGAAAACTATGGCTACACCTTC. Translating gives CASSLDSAENYGYTF.

The J gene is TRBJ2-3, the V gene TRBV20-1, with TRBD1 matching 7 bases. This CDR3 contains 14 residues. The V gene's germline CDR1 is DFQATT and CDR2 SNEGSKA (reference sequence). V lost 6 bases, J lost 4 bases, and 10 bases stayed unmatched. The CDR3 loop reads CSAIPQGKADTQYF. The CDR3, as DNA: TGCAGTGCCATCCCACAGGGGAAGGCAGATACGCAGTATTTT.

The count of this clonotype is one. The CDR3 protein is CASSPLHGAGTYEQYF. The CDR3 coding sequence is TGTGCCAGCAGCCCCCTCCATGGGGCTGGGACCTACGAGCAGTACTTC. The chain has TRBV7-8 and TRBJ2-7, with D perhaps matching TRBD1 (5 bases). V lost 5 bases, J lost 2 bases, and 19 bases lay in between. The CDR3 runs to 16 residues. From germline, CDR1 is SGHVS and CDR2 FQNEAQ.

This clonotype has a count of ten or more. V and J are TRBV7-9 and TRBJ2-5, with D uncertain. There are 12 residues in the CDR3. Looked up from germline, CDR1 is SEHNR and CDR2 is FQNEAQ (reference sequence). V gave up 1 base and J gave up 5 bases, with 5 bases separating them. CDR3 loop: CASSLDWETQYF. DNA for the CDR3: TGTGCCAGCAGCTTAGATTGGGAGACCCAGTACTTC.

In the case of this clonotype: Possible read error: a much larger clone is one base away. This chain links TRBV4-1 with TRBJ2-7; 7 bases align to TRBD2. Germline assignment: CDR1 MGHRA and CDR2 YSYEKL. This CDR3 region has 15 residues. V dropped 4 bases and J dropped 4; count of bases not matched to a gene: 10. CDR3: CASSPTGASGYEQYF. For the CDR3, the DNA is TGCGCCAGCAGCCCAACCGGGGCTAGCGGTTACGAGCAGTACTTC.

V gene TRBV27 combines with J gene TRBJ2-1; possible D gene TRBD1, 5 bases. Looked up from germline, CDR1 is MNHEY and CDR2 is SMNVEV (reference sequence). V was shortened by 6 bases and J by 0 bases, with 15 bases between the two germline ends. There are 16 residues in the CDR3. CDR3 loop: CASSPRSGRSYNEQFF. The CDR3 DNA sequence: TGTGCCAGCAGCCCCCGGTCAGGGCGCTCCTACAATGAGCAGTTCTTC.

This clonotype has a handful of counts. The V and J genes are TRBV25-1 and TRBJ2-7; 9 bases are shared with TRBD2. V gave up 8 bases and J gave up 0 bases; unmatched junction bases: 11. This CDR3 region has 16 residues. Germline V gene sequence: CDR1 MGHDK, CDR2 SYGVNS. CDR3 residues: CASGDIRSGSSYEQYF. CDR3 DNA sequence: TGTGCCAGCGGGGATATCCGTAGCGGGAGCTCCTACGAGCAGTACTTC.

This clonotype was counted between two and nine times. The V and J genes are TRBV6-4 and TRBJ2-7; 9 nucleotides agree with TRBD2. Per the germline V gene, CDR1 is MRHNA and CDR2 is SNTAGT. J was trimmed by 2 bases and V by 4 bases; bases with no gene match: 6. This CDR3 spans 15 amino acids. Written as DNA, the CDR3 is TGTGCCAGCAGTGTGGCTAGCGGGACTCCCTACGAGCAGTACTTC. It translates to CASSVASGTPYEQYF.

This chain links TRBV6-5 with TRBJ2-7; 8 bases are shared with TRBD2. Germline CDR1 and CDR2: MNHEY and SVGAGI. This CDR3 contains 15 residues. J lost 7 bases, V lost 3 bases, and 11 bases had no gene match. CDR3 region: CASSYSGEGPNEQYF. CDR3 coding DNA: TGTGCCAGCAGTTATAGCGGGGAGGGGCCCAATGAGCAGTACTTC.

Comment on this clonotype: Given a much more abundant clone one base away, this may be a read error. The CDR3 nucleotides are TGTGCCAGCAGTTCCACATCTACGAGCGGGAGGGCCCTTTATGAGCAGTACTTC. Encoded protein: CASSSTSTSGRALYEQYF. The chain recombines TRBV6-2 or TRBV6-3 with TRBJ2-7; TRBD2 matches at 10 bases. V trimming: 4 bases; J trimming: 7 bases; junction bases outside the gene matches: 19. This CDR3 comprises 18 residues. Germline V gene lookup returns CDR1 MNHEY and CDR2 SVGEGT.

This clonotype was found a few times. The chain links TRBV6-1 to TRBJ2-3, with D perhaps assigned TRBD1 or TRBD2 (5 bases each). Germline CDR1 and CDR2: MNHNS and SASEGT. The CDR3 runs to 15 residues. V lost 5 bases and J lost 4, with 16 bases in between. Here the CDR3 DNA reads TGTGCCAGCAGTAGAGCGGTTGGGGCCCCAGATACGCAGTATTTT. Translation: CASSRAVGAPDTQYF.

This chain links TRBV25-1 with TRBJ1-1; maybe TRBD1 (5 bases). Trimming took off 3 bases at V and 0 bases at J, with 11 bases between the two ends. Germline V gives CDR1 MGHDK, CDR2 SYGVNS. The CDR3 is 15 residues long. In nucleotides, the CDR3 is TGTGCCAGCAGTGAGGATCGGGGACTGAACACTGAAGCTTTCTTT. Its translation is CASSEDRGLNTEAFF.

The V gene is TRBV10-3, the J gene TRBJ1-1; TRBD1 might be the D (5 bases). V was pared by 6 bases and J by 3 bases, with 14 bases between. This CDR3 region has 14 residues. Germline V CDR1 and CDR2: ENHRY, SYGVKD. CDR3 nucleotide sequence: TGTGCCATCAGGGCGGACACGGACTACACTGAAGCTTTCTTT. This sequence encodes CAIRADTDYTEAFF.

This clonotype was counted between two and nine times. The CDR3 loop reads CASSGGQFAYEQYF. DNA for the CDR3: TGTGCCAGCTCTGGGGGACAGTTCGCCTACGAGCAGTACTTC. This chain joins TRBV28 and TRBJ2-7; 7 positions match TRBD1. The CDR3 has 14 amino acids. CDR1 and CDR2 from the germline V gene are MDHEN and SYDVKM. J gave up 2 bases and V 8 bases, and 9 bases lay outside the gene matches.

The rearrangement uses TRBV27 and TRBJ1-6, with D perhaps TRBD1 (5 bases). Trimming took 5 bases from V and 2 from J, leaving 10 bases between them. CDR3 length: 15 amino acids. Germline V lookup: CDR1 MNHEY, CDR2 SMNVEV (reference sequence). The CDR3 nucleotides are TGTGCCAGCAGTCGGCAGGGCACCTATAATTCACCCCTCCACTTT. Its protein product is CASSRQGTYNSPLHF.

As concerns this clonotype: The junction shows a germline mismatch at one end, possibly a read error. This chain connects TRBV15 to TRBJ2-6, with D possibly matching TRBD1 (5 bases). The germline gives CDR1 LNHNV, CDR2 YYDKDF (reference sequence). There are 15 residues in the CDR3. Here the CDR3 reads CATSRGYSGANVQTF. CDR3 nucleotide sequence: TGTGCCACCAGCAGGGGTTACTCTGGGGCCAACGTCCAGACTTTC.

The rearrangement joins TRBV7-2 to TRBJ2-5; D is perhaps TRBD2 (6 bases). The CDR3 has 16 residues. V shed 2 bases and J shed 2 bases, with 15 bases lying between them. Per germline, CDR1 SGHTA and CDR2 FQGNSA. CDR3: CASSLSTGEGQETQYF. The CDR3, as DNA: TGTGCCAGCAGCTTATCGACGGGAGAAGGGCAAGAGACCCAGTACTTC.

The rearrangement links TRBV19 to TRBJ1-5; TRBD1 agrees at 7 bases. Germline V gene data show CDR1 as LNHDA and CDR2 as SQIVND (reference sequence). The CDR3 totals 14 residues. The V segment lost 5 bases and the J segment 3 bases; nucleotides outside the gene matches: 4. The CDR3 sequence is CASSGDRVNQPQHF. As DNA, the CDR3 is TGTGCCAGTAGTGGAGACAGGGTCAATCAGCCCCAGCATTTT.

The rearrangement uses TRBV14 and TRBJ1-2, with D tentatively TRBD1 (5 bases). Trimming took off 2 bases at V and 4 bases at J, with 17 bases between the two ends. The CDR3 totals 16 residues. The V gene's germline CDR1 is SGHDN and CDR2 FVKESK. The CDR3 region is CASSQHGDPKGYGYTF. The CDR3 bases are TGTGCCAGCAGCCAACACGGGGACCCTAAAGGCTATGGCTACACCTTC.

This clonotype was counted a few times. V gene TRBV5-6 combines with J gene TRBJ2-4, with D maybe TRBD2 (6 bases). The closer fit of TRBJ2-7 to the DNA end suggests the J call may be wrong. Germline values: CDR1 SGHDT, CDR2 YYEEEE. This CDR3 spans 13 amino acids. This CDR3 is CASSSRDWYEQYF. DNA for the CDR3: TGTGCCAGCAGCTCCCGGGACTGGTACGAGCAGTACTTC.

The chain carries TRBV4-1 and TRBJ1-1, with D possibly TRBD1 on 5 matching bases. Germline loops: CDR1 MGHRA, CDR2 YSYEKL. The V gene lost 2 bases and the J gene lost 6 bases, with 13 bases spanning the gap. CDR3 length: 14 amino acids. CDR3: CASSQTDSVSEAFF. The CDR3 region has the DNA TGCGCCAGCAGCCAAACAGACAGTGTCTCTGAAGCTTTCTTT.

The rearrangement uses TRBV12-3 or TRBV12-4 and TRBJ1-4, with TRBD1 identical over 9 bases. Losses at the gene ends were 6 bases for V and 6 bases for J; bases not matched to a gene: 2. This CDR3 contains 13 residues. The CDR3 region has the DNA TGTGCCAGCAGGGGACAGGGATATGAAAAACTGTTTTTT. Protein product: CASRGQGYEKLFF.

This clonotype has a single count. An end of the junction differs from the germline gene, which may be a read error. The chain is built from TRBV10-2 and TRBJ2-1, with a weak D call TRBD2 (5 bases). The CDR3 length is 16 residues. The germline V gene encodes CDR1 WSHSY and CDR2 SAAADI. CDR3 protein: CASSESTGSSHNEQSF. The CDR3 DNA reads TGCGCCAGCAGTGAGTCTACGGGAAGCTCCCACAATGAGCAGTCCTTC.

This clonotype has just one count. V usage is TRBV4-2 and J usage is TRBJ2-1; 7 nucleotides line up with TRBD1. The CDR3 loop spans 16 amino acids. The V gene's germline CDR1 is LGHNA and CDR2 YNFKEQ. V was pared by 0 bases and J by 3 bases, with 5 bases of the junction left unmatched. The CDR3 DNA reads TGTGCCAGCAGCCAAGATCTCCAGGGGGACTACAATGAGCAGTTCTTC. It encodes CASSQDLQGDYNEQFF.